Below, one T cell receptor beta chain is given with its context. The antigen is not known. At one of its ends the junction is not consistent with the germline gene, which may arise from a read error. The entry originates in a study of cytomegalovirus exposure and HLA in healthy donors. Study summary: There were some 400 genotyped donors. Of these, 75% to 90% fell in the genetic ancestry cluster associated with self-reported Caucasian donors.

Germline lookup yields CDR1 LNHDA and CDR2 SQIVND (reference sequence). The CDR3 is made up of 14 amino acids. Notes on the study in general: A later analysis linked 15,000 to 20,000 TCR beta sequences to HLA alleles at 0.05 false discovery rate. An analysis done earlier found most TCR beta V segments productive about 87% or about 30% of the time.

PCR used 60 Vbeta primers and 13 Jbeta primers. The protocol was immunoSEQ multiplex PCR, while the TCRdb copy is restricted to in-frame clones and leaves out a portion. The sample has some 190,000 clones; around four fifths are singletons. The sequenced sample was PBMCs. The origin of this receptor is a woman aged 25 to 39 in good health and CMV-seronegative. V is TRBV19 and J is TRBJ1-6, with TRBD1 matching 8 bases. CDR3 sequence (DNA): TGTGCCAGTACCCCAGACAGGGGAGATTCACCCCTCCGCTTT. This gives the protein CASTPDRGDSPLRF.